This T cell receptor (beta chain) appears in the sequencing data of a study of cytomegalovirus exposure and HLA in healthy donors. Overall study results and limits: Further analysis was carried out later, and it showed several of the most significant clusters appearing linked to common viral pathogens. Cytomegalovirus-associated status was assigned to about 150 TCR beta chains.

The CDR3 is made up of 16 amino acids. The germline CDR1 and CDR2 sequences are MRHNA and SNTAGT. Trimming took 1 base from V and 3 from J; bases not matched to a gene: 4. A multiplex PCR was run with 60 Vbeta primers and 13 Jbeta primers. In the original workflow: Unique TCR beta chains numbered 80 million to 95 million in a later analysis, with about 9.9 million shared. Assay: immunoSEQ multiplex PCR; the TCRdb copy retains only in-frame clones and omits some. V and J calls and clone size are as listed in that table; D and trimming were resolved from the DNA. The table lists around 180,000 clones, just over 75% of them singletons. Concerning this clone itself: The antigen is unknown.

The sequenced material came from PBMCs. This chain joins TRBV6-4 and TRBJ2-3, with 10 bases lining up with TRBD2. This TCR derives from a woman in her twenties or thirties in good health and CMV-seropositive. The CDR3 loop is CASSDLASGSTDTQYF. For the CDR3, the DNA is TGTGCCAGCAGTGACTTGGCTAGCGGGAGTACAGATACGCAGTATTTT.